The 8 T cell receptor beta chains below come from one sample, sequenced in a study of cytomegalovirus exposure and HLA in healthy donors. PCR used 60 Vbeta primers and 13 Jbeta primers. Clones were read by immunoSEQ multiplex PCR, and TCRdb kept only the in-frame ones, dropping some. Its table lists about 160,000 clones. The sequencing sample was made of PBMCs. The receptors shown here come from an older woman in good health and CMV-seronegative.

This chain links TRBV30 with TRBJ2-1, with D perhaps matching TRBD2 (6 bases). The CDR3 has 18 amino acids. The germline V gene encodes CDR1 GTSNPN and CDR2 SVGIG (reference sequence). Deletions cut 0 bases from V and 0 bases from J, with 18 bases between. This chain's CDR3 is CAWSVRVGAGYSYNEQFF. The CDR3 coding sequence is TGTGCCTGGAGTGTACGGGTTGGGGCGGGATACTCCTACAATGAGCAGTTCTTC. Using reference TRBV30 and TRBJ2-1 for the parts outside the CDR3, the full variable domain is SQTIHQWPATLVQPVGSPLSLECTVEGTSNPNLYWYRQAAGRGLQLLFYSVGIGQISSEVPQNLSASRPQDRQFILSSKKLLLSDSGFYLCAWSVRVGAGYSYNEQFFGPGTRLTVL.

This chain connects TRBV5-1 to TRBJ1-5; D is possibly TRBD1 (5 bases). V lost 0 bases and J lost 7, with 8 bases in between. CDR3 length: 13 residues. Germline V gives CDR1 SGHRS, CDR2 YFSETQ. CDR3 sequence (DNA): TGCGCCAGCAGCTTGGACGACAGCCAGCCCCAGCATTTT. It yields the protein CASSLDDSQPQHF. The whole variable domain, filled in from reference TRBV5-1 and TRBJ1-5, reads KAGVTQTPRYLIKTRGQQVTLSCSPISGHRSVSWYQQTPGQGLQFLFEYFSETQRNKGNFPGRFSGRQFSNSRSEMNVSTLELGDSALYLCASSLDDSQPQHFGDGTRLSIL.

This sequence joins TRBV2 and TRBJ2-7, with 9 bases that match TRBD1. This CDR3 spans 14 amino acids. Germline-derived CDR1 and CDR2 are SNHLY and FYNNEI. V was pared by 6 bases and J by 3 bases, with 6 bases of the junction left unmatched. The CDR3 region is CASRLRGQGYEQYF. As DNA, the CDR3 is TGTGCCAGCAGGCTTAGGGGACAGGGCTACGAGCAGTACTTC. The whole variable domain, filled in from reference TRBV2 and TRBJ2-7, reads EPEVTQTPSHQVTQMGQEVILRCVPISNHLYFYWYRQILGQKVEFLVSFYNNEISEKSEIFDDQFSVERPDGSNFTLKIRSTKLEDSAMYFCASRLRGQGYEQYFGPGTRLTVT.

This chain links TRBV7-9 with TRBJ2-7; TRBD1 matches at 7 bases. The CDR3 totals 13 residues. Trimming took 5 bases from V and 3 from J; bases not matched to a gene: 4. The V gene's germline CDR1 is SEHNR and CDR2 FQNEAQ (reference sequence). CDR3 in DNA: TGTGCCAGCAGCCTTACAGGGGTCTACGAGCAGTACTTC. The encoded protein is CASSLTGVYEQYF.

J is TRBJ1-2 and V is TRBV10-3, with TRBD1 matching 10 bases. The ends lost 6 bases at V and 5 bases at J; junction bases unmatched: 3. CDR3 size: 13 residues. The germline V gene has CDR1 ENHRY and CDR2 SYGVKD. In DNA form, the CDR3 reads TGTGCCATCAGGGGGACAGGGGAGTATGGCTACACCTTC. Protein product: CAIRGTGEYGYTF.

The V and J genes are TRBV7-2 and TRBJ1-4; D uncertain. The ends were cut back, 1 base at V and 5 bases at J, with 2 bases in the middle. Germline V lookup: CDR1 SGHTA, CDR2 FQGNSA. The CDR3 totals 12 residues. CDR3 nucleotides: TGTGCCAGCAGCTTAGTAAATGAAAAACTGTTTTTT. Amino acids: CASSLVNEKLFF.

V usage is TRBV30 and J usage is TRBJ2-7; a possible D gene is TRBD2 (5 bases). The CDR3 spans 15 residues. Germline values: CDR1 GTSNPN, CDR2 SVGIG (reference sequence). The V end was cut by 3 bases, the J end by 1 base, with 16 bases between. The CDR3 region has the DNA TGTGCCTGGAGCGGAAGCGGAGAGGTTTCCTACGAGCAGTACTTC. Amino acids: CAWSGSGEVSYEQYF. The full variable domain, in which reference TRBV30 and TRBJ2-7 provide the parts outside the CDR3, is SQTIHQWPATLVQPVGSPLSLECTVEGTSNPNLYWYRQAAGRGLQLLFYSVGIGQISSEVPQNLSASRPQDRQFILSSKKLLLSDSGFYLCAWSGSGEVSYEQYFGPGTRLTVT.

The CDR3 sequence is CASTFYGGEKLFF. In nucleotides, the CDR3 is TGTGCCAGCACGTTTTACGGCGGGGAAAAACTGTTTTTT. This rearrangement joins TRBV19 to TRBJ1-4; D call uncertain. The germline gives CDR1 LNHDA, CDR2 SQIVND (reference sequence). Trimming cost V 9 bases and J 8 bases, with 16 bases left between them. The CDR3 runs to 13 residues.